This T cell receptor beta chain was sequenced in a study of shared clonotypes between healthy human individuals (dated by TCRdb to between 2020 and 2021). With regard to the full study: A few men and two women, aged 18 to 49 years, made up the cohort. Per donor, three plates each were used for CD4 naive and CD4 memory, two for CD8 naive, and one for CD8 memory. The study deeply sequenced blood TCR repertoires of 5 or 6 healthy adults to estimate repertoire size and the extent of clonotype sharing between individuals. Different laboratories and diverse techniques were used to prepare libraries and sequence TCR repertoires, to increase sequencing depth and limit assay-specific biases. Between about 0.94 and 8.9 billion PBMCs per donor were obtained by leukapheresis.

TCR CDR3 regions were amplified from genomic DNA by multiplex PCR using the deep immunoSEQ assay. For each cell subset, the extracted genomic DNA was distributed evenly across all wells of several immunoSEQ 96-well plates, and each plate served as one replicate. For sorted subsets, each replicate PCR was loaded with approximately 0.2 ug genomic DNA, equivalent to 30,000 or so T cell genomes. The purified libraries were quantified using a Qubit 3.0 fluorometer, sized with a Bioanalyzer 2100, and then quantified again using the KAPA Library Quantification kit. Every immunoSEQ 96-well plate was sequenced on a separate single-read 150-cycle Illumina NextSeq 550 flow cell. In the source study's methods: Because the immunoSEQ output held only junctional sequences and lacked quality scores, the filtering could not match the filtering applied to full-length reads. To assign V/J genes and CDR3, sequences were annotated against IMGT germline references using PyIR, a Python wrapper for IgBLAST v1.9. Reads were filtered out if the reads had weak V/J assignments (E-value above 1e-6), no CDR3, stop codons, out-of-frame junctions, or ambiguous translated residues. V3J clonotypes were defined by identical inferred V gene, J gene, and CDR3 amino acid sequence. Percentage overlap between repertoires was calculated by dividing the number of shared unique clonotypes by the size of the smaller repertoire. Richness of each repertoire was evaluated using RTK rarefaction, the Chao1 estimator, and Recon v2.1 estimates of unobserved clonotypes. For all TCRbeta clonotypes obtained by the gDNA method from a few donors, generation probabilities were computed with OLGA. TCRdb took over this immuneACCESS table, retaining in-frame rearrangements with V and J assigned. Such tables are incomplete; in checked studies, under half of the missing clones stem from an unresolved V gene, and the remainder is unexplained. That table supplies the V and J calls and clone size; D and trimming were determined from the DNA. The sample records roughly 1 million clones, approximately 68% of which are singletons. Around 1.4% of the sample belongs to the ten largest clones.

The donors were healthy, HIV-negative adults who had no recently reported acute infections or vaccinations. Every donor was a Caucasian adult living in Nashville, Tennessee, USA. CD4+ T cells were enriched by magnetic negative selection, after which naive cells were positively selected on CD45RA and the negative fraction was taken as the memory subset. Blood was obtained by leukapheresis, after which PBMCs were separated by Ficoll-Histopaque density gradient centrifugation and cryopreserved in liquid nitrogen vapor phase. Analytical flow cytometry was used to check the purity and quantity of every magnetically sorted T cell population. Genomic DNA was isolated from each sorted fraction and quantified by UV absorbance on a Nanodrop 2000c. Here is what the overall study found, with its caveats: Estimated clonotype richness was generally larger for naive than for memory subsets. Incomplete sequencing was indicated by rarefaction of sorted-subset datasets, despite the large sequencing depth. Compared with non-shared clonotypes, clonotypes shared by all four sorted-subset donors had higher generation probabilities. Only blood was sampled, and tissue TCR repertoires likely differ from those in blood. Because the study included a small number of donors, the genetic and exposure-history diversity represented was limited. Across four donors, around 5% of naive CD4, approximately 3.6% of naive CD8, approximately 2.5% of memory CD4, and 0.4% of memory CD8 clonotypes were shared. Based on pairwise subsampling, the degree of clonotype sharing among donors was expected to be affected by sequencing depth.

CDR1 MNHEY and CDR2 SMNVEV are derived from the germline V gene (reference sequence). Measured from the cysteine to the phenylalanine, the CDR3 is 13 residues long. Only the CDR3 DNA stays, 39 bases, in frame from base 1. V and J are truncated by 6 bases and 8 bases respectively, leaving an intervening sequence of 15 bases. A remark on this clone: It has no known antigen specificity. Base qualities are missing; no much larger clone stands one base away.

The chain employs TRBV27 and TRBJ2-3; a confident D gene designation cannot be given. The origin of this receptor is a man aged 18 to 35 in good health. Sample: memory CD4+ T cells sorted from blood. This sample's cell subset or site label indicates: CD45RA-negative fraction. The nucleotides are TGTGCCAGCAGCCTCCGCCCGGTTGGTACGCAGTATTTT. It translates as CASSLRPVGTQYF.